Each of the 30 T cell receptor beta chains below was sequenced from the same sample in a study of CD8 T cells in Susac syndrome. Reverse transcription of roughly 0.5 to 1 ug RNA used random hexamers. MiXCR, run by TCRdb on the immunoSEQ multiplex PCR reads, gives a single entry per CDR3 protein. The sample lists 150,000 to 200,000 distinct CDR3 sequences; approximately 94% were seen once. The sequenced sample was CD4+ T cells from PBMCs. These receptors all come from a human donor with Susac syndrome.

The chain is built from TRBV21-1 and TRBJ2-5; the table names TRBD2, a call not compared with the DNA. TRBV21-1 is assigned pseudogene status. The CDR3 runs 17 residues. CDR3 loop: CASSSAGVPEGEETQYF. The CDR3 coding sequence is TGTGCCAGCTCCTCGGCGGGAGTCCCAGAGGGCGAAGAGACCCAGTACTTC.

The chain joins TRBV20-1 to TRBJ2-5; D not resolved. Germline values: CDR1 DFQATT, CDR2 SNEGSKA (reference sequence). The CDR3 runs to 11 residues. V lost 4 bases, J lost 1 base, and 4 bases lay in between. Here the CDR3 reads CSATPQETQYF. DNA of the CDR3: TGCAGTGCTACTCCCCAAGAGACCCAGTACTTC.

In this sample, this clonotype turned up once. The rearrangement links TRBV4-3 to TRBJ2-5; D may be TRBD1 (5 bases). Germline values: CDR1 LGHNA, CDR2 YSLEER. This CDR3 spans 15 amino acids. The germline V and J ends were trimmed by 3 bases and 1 base, with 12 bases remaining between them. The CDR3 loop is CASSHHQGAQETQYF. CDR3 DNA sequence: TGCGCCAGCAGCCATCACCAGGGTGCCCAAGAGACCCAGTACTTC.

The CDR3 DNA reads TGTGCCAGCTCACCAGACAGGGGTGGCTACACCTTC. Amino acid sequence: CASSPDRGGYTF. The chain is built from TRBV18 and TRBJ1-2; TRBD1 matches 8 bases. CDR1 and CDR2 (germline): KGHSH, LQKENI. The CDR3 runs to 12 residues. V lost 2 bases, J lost 7 bases, and 0 bases stayed unmatched.

The genes are TRBV14 and TRBJ2-3; D possibly corresponds to TRBD1 (5 bases). The CDR3 spans 15 residues. Trimming removed 0 bases at V and 3 bases at J, with 10 bases between. From germline, CDR1 is SGHDN and CDR2 FVKESK. The CDR3 reads CASSQEWGRTDTQYF. CDR3 in DNA: TGTGCCAGCAGCCAAGAGTGGGGCCGGACAGATACGCAGTATTTT.

In this sample, this clonotype turned up once. The genes are TRBV20-1 and TRBJ2-3, with D unresolved. V was clipped by 1 base and J by 4 bases, with 9 bases between them. From germline, CDR1 is DFQATT and CDR2 SNEGSKA (reference sequence). This CDR3 has 13 amino acids. The chain's CDR3 is CSARGSGSDTQYF. For the CDR3, the DNA is TGCAGTGCTAGAGGTAGTGGGTCAGATACGCAGTATTTT.

This clonotype was observed a single time. The chain links TRBV14 to TRBJ1-2, with D perhaps TRBD1 (6 bases). The CDR3 runs 16 residues. Trimming left V 0 bases short and J 4 bases short, with 15 bases between. CDR1 and CDR2 (germline): SGHDN, FVKESK. CDR3 in amino acids: CASSQDYRVTIYGYTF. CDR3 bases: TGTGCCAGCAGCCAAGACTACAGGGTTACTATCTATGGCTACACCTTC.

In the case of this clonotype: Germline and junction disagree at one end, which may indicate a read error. This chain joins TRBV30 and TRBJ2-1; TRBD2 matches at 16 bases. CDR1 and CDR2 from the germline V gene are GTSNPN and SVGIG (reference sequence). The CDR3 consists of 18 residues. The CDR3 nucleotides are TGTGCCTCGAGTTCGGGACTAGCGGGGGGGAGAGGTTACAATGAGCAGTTCTTC. It yields the protein CASSSGLAGGRGYNEQFF.

The V gene is TRBV3-1, the J gene TRBJ2-1, with 8 bases that match TRBD2. The germline V gene encodes CDR1 LGHDT and CDR2 YNNKEL (reference sequence). There are 18 residues in the CDR3. V shed 0 bases, J shed 7 bases, and the junction held 14 bases outside the gene matches. In DNA, the CDR3 is TGTGCCAGCAGCCAAGATCGGGATAGCGGGGTTTTAGGAAATGAGCAGTTCTTC. It is translated as CASSQDRDSGVLGNEQFF.

The chain links TRBV20-1 to TRBJ2-7, with 9 nucleotides matching TRBD1. In germline, CDR1 is DFQATT, CDR2 SNEGSKA (reference sequence). The V gene end was trimmed by 5 bases and the J gene end by 1 base; junction bases not matched to a gene: 9. This CDR3 has 15 amino acids. In DNA form, the CDR3 reads TGCAGTGCTCAGATCGGGACAGGGCAATCCTACGAGCAGTACTTC. It codes for CSAQIGTGQSYEQYF.

V usage is TRBV11-2 and J usage is TRBJ2-1; unclear D gene. CDR1 is SGHAT and CDR2 is FQNNGV in the germline V gene. V lost 4 bases and J lost 4, with 14 bases in between. This CDR3 has 15 residues. The CDR3 nucleotides read TGTGCCAGCAGCTCGGCCAGTCTTTCGTACAATGAGCAGTTCTTC. Amino acids: CASSSASLSYNEQFF.

This sequence joins TRBV3-1 and TRBJ2-6; no reliable D call. Germline CDR1 is LGHDT and CDR2 is YNNKEL (reference sequence). There are 16 residues in the CDR3. V dropped 4 bases and J dropped 2 bases, with 12 bases sitting between them. CDR3 residues: CASSPTGQTGANVLTF. CDR3 sequence (DNA): TGTGCCAGCAGCCCCACCGGTCAAACTGGGGCCAACGTCCTGACTTTC.

This clonotype was seen a single time. The chain employs TRBV20-1 and TRBJ1-5; the match to TRBD1 covers 10 bases. The CDR3 extends over 16 amino acids. The germline V gene has CDR1 DFQATT and CDR2 SNEGSKA (reference sequence). The ends lost 3 bases at V and 1 base at J; junction bases unmatched: 6. Here the CDR3 reads CSARTGGEGSNQPQHF. The CDR3 nucleotides read TGCAGTGCTAGGACAGGGGGCGAAGGAAGCAATCAGCCCCAGCATTTT.

This rearrangement joins TRBV2 to TRBJ2-1; D not certain. CDR3 length equals 14 residues. Germline V gene data show CDR1 as SNHLY and CDR2 as FYNNEI. V lost 2 bases to trimming and J lost 2 bases, with 7 bases between them. The CDR3 nucleotides are TGTGCCAGCAGTGAACGGAGAACCTACAATGAGCAGTTCTTC. It specifies CASSERRTYNEQFF. Full variable domain (missing parts from reference TRBV2 and TRBJ2-1): EPEVTQTPSHQVTQMGQEVILRCVPISNHLYFYWYRQILGQKVEFLVSFYNNEISEKSEIFDDQFSVERPDGSNFTLKIRSTKLEDSAMYFCASSERRTYNEQFFGPGTRLTVL.

The CDR3 loop is CASSETGNTDGYTF. The CDR3 DNA is TGTGCCAGCAGTGAAACGGGGAATACGGATGGCTACACCTTC. The rearrangement uses TRBV2 and TRBJ1-2; D is unclear. The CDR3 extends over 14 amino acids. Germline CDR1 and CDR2: SNHLY and FYNNEI. The V end lost 2 bases, the J end lost 6 bases, and 13 bases lay between the germline ends.

The chain links TRBV2 to TRBJ1-5; a weak D match, TRBD1 (5 bases). The V end was cut by 4 bases, the J end by 4 bases, with 11 bases between. The V gene's germline CDR1 is SNHLY and CDR2 FYNNEI. The length of the CDR3 is 14 residues. The CDR3 sequence is CASSGQTENQPQHF. CDR3 sequence (DNA): TGTGCCAGCAGTGGGCAGACAGAGAATCAGCCCCAGCATTTT.

V usage is TRBV29-1 and J usage is TRBJ2-7; 9 bases align to TRBD1. Trimming removed 4 bases from V and 3 bases from J; junction bases left unmatched: 7. Germline values: CDR1 SQVTM, CDR2 ANQGSEA. The CDR3 has 14 residues. The CDR3 is CSVGFGTGLYEQYF. Written as DNA, the CDR3 is TGCAGCGTTGGGTTCGGGACAGGGCTCTACGAGCAGTACTTC.

The V and J genes are TRBV2 and TRBJ2-2, with 11 positions matching TRBD1. Germline V gene lookup returns CDR1 SNHLY and CDR2 FYNNEI. V trimming: 6 bases; J trimming: 3 bases; junction bases outside the gene matches: 6. This CDR3 is 16 amino acids long. CDR3 in amino acids: CASRDGQGADTGELFF. CDR3 nucleotides: TGTGCCAGCAGAGATGGACAGGGGGCCGACACCGGGGAGCTGTTTTTT.

This chain uses TRBV29-1 with TRBJ2-7; a weak D match, TRBD2 (5 bases). V was cut by 5 bases and J by 4 bases, with 12 bases left in between. The CDR3 sequence is 12 residues long. The V gene's germline CDR1 is SQVTM and CDR2 ANQGSEA. As DNA, the CDR3 is TGCAGCGTTCGAGGGTTGGAGTACGAGCAGTACTTC. This gives the protein CSVRGLEYEQYF.

V gene TRBV30 combines with J gene TRBJ1-4; D is ambiguous. CDR1 GTSNPN and CDR2 SVGIG come from the germline V gene (reference sequence). The CDR3 runs to 13 residues. V was clipped by 3 bases and J by 4 bases, with 9 bases between them. The CDR3 loop is CAWRGDNNEKLFF. CDR3 DNA sequence: TGTGCCTGGAGAGGTGACAATAATGAAAAACTGTTTTTT.

This sequence joins TRBV11-2 and TRBJ2-5; 8 nucleotides match TRBD2. There are 13 residues in the CDR3. Germline trimming cut 5 bases from V and 5 bases from J; bases unmatched to any gene: 4. The germline V gene encodes CDR1 SGHAT and CDR2 FQNNGV. The CDR3 DNA sequence: TGTGCCAGCAGCACCGGGAGGGGTGAGACCCAGTACTTC. It codes for CASSTGRGETQYF.

The chain is built from TRBV2 and TRBJ1-1; 7 bases are shared with TRBD1. The germline gives CDR1 SNHLY, CDR2 FYNNEI. V shed 8 bases and J 10 bases; nucleotides not matched to a gene: 7. The CDR3 has 11 residues. In DNA, the CDR3 is TGTGCCAGCCGAGGGGACAGAGCAGCTTTCTTT. Its translation is CASRGDRAAFF.

This clonotype is a singleton in its sample. V gene TRBV5-4 combines with J gene TRBJ1-6; unclear D gene. Trimming stripped 1 base from V and 7 bases from J, with 9 bases between. The CDR3 totals 14 residues. Germline V CDR1 and CDR2: SGHNT, YYREEE (reference sequence). CDR3 coding DNA: TGTGCCAGCAGCTTGCAACAGCCCAATTCACCCCTCCACTTT. Translating gives CASSLQQPNSPLHF.

The J gene is TRBJ1-2, the V gene TRBV11-2, with D maybe TRBD1 (6 bases). V gave up 1 base and J gave up 0 bases, with 12 bases separating them. Germline V lookup: CDR1 SGHAT, CDR2 FQNNGV. This CDR3 comprises 16 residues. CDR3 bases: TGTGCCAGCAGCTTAGGCAGGGGAATCGCTAACTATGGCTACACCTTC. This codes for CASSLGRGIANYGYTF. Based on the CDR3 plus reference TRBV11-2 and TRBJ1-2, the full variable domain is EAGVAQSPRYKIIEKRQSVAFWCNPISGHATLYWYQQILGQGPKLLIQFQNNGVVDDSQLPKDRFSAERLKGVDSTLKIQPAKLEDSAVYLCASSLGRGIANYGYTFGSGTRLTVV.

The rearrangement uses TRBV20-1 and TRBJ1-5; no reliable D call. V was shortened by 2 bases and J by 3 bases, with 5 bases between the two germline ends. CDR1 and CDR2 (germline): DFQATT, SNEGSKA (reference sequence). The CDR3 is made up of 12 amino acids. CDR3 in amino acids: CSARQINQPQHF. For the CDR3, the DNA is TGCAGTGCTAGACAGATCAATCAGCCCCAGCATTTT.

The chain combines TRBV20-1 with TRBJ2-4; tentatively, D is TRBD1 (6 bases). V was trimmed by 2 bases and J by 6 bases, leaving 11 bases between them. This CDR3 is built from 13 residues. CDR1 DFQATT and CDR2 SNEGSKA come from the germline V gene (reference sequence). The DNA for the CDR3 is TGCAGTGCTAGACTGGGGGCGGGAAACATTCAGTACTTC. Its protein product is CSARLGAGNIQYF.

This clonotype was seen once. The chain carries TRBV4-3 and TRBJ1-4, with TRBD1 as a possible D gene (6 bases). The V end lost 1 base, the J end lost 4 bases, and 10 bases lay between the germline ends. This CDR3 is built from 15 residues. Germline assignment: CDR1 LGHNA and CDR2 YSLEER. For the CDR3, the DNA is TGCGCCAGCAGCCAAGGGGGGGCAAGTAATGAAAAACTGTTTTTT. Protein: CASSQGGASNEKLFF.

For the CDR3, the DNA is TGTGCCAGCTCACCACTTAACACCTACGAGCAGTACTTC. It yields the protein CASSPLNTYEQYF. The rearrangement uses TRBV18 and TRBJ2-7; D unclear. Germline V gives CDR1 KGHSH, CDR2 LQKENI. The V end lost 1 base, the J end lost 2 bases, and 6 bases lay between the germline ends. This CDR3 contains 13 residues.

The chain couples TRBV25-1 to TRBJ2-1; 9 positions match TRBD1. This CDR3 is 11 amino acids long. Germline CDR1 and CDR2: MGHDK and SYGVNS. V shed 10 bases and J 16 bases; nucleotides not matched to a gene: 11. CDR3 sequence reads: CATNRGQGYFF. In DNA, the CDR3 is TGTGCCACCAACCGGGGACAGGGATATTTCTTC.

This clonotype was seen a single time. The chain combines TRBV2 with TRBJ2-3, with 8 nucleotides matching TRBD2. Germline CDR1 and CDR2: SNHLY and FYNNEI. V was pared by 6 bases and J by 11 bases, with 7 bases of the junction left unmatched. CDR3 length: 12 residues. CDR3: CASSSTSVGQYF. The CDR3 DNA follows: TGTGCCAGCAGCTCGACTAGCGTTGGGCAGTATTTT.